What follows are 20 T cell receptor beta chains derived from one specimen sequenced in a study of shared clonotypes between healthy human individuals. TCRdb keeps only in-frame clones here, not all; method: immunoSEQ multiplex PCR. The sample carries about 520,000 clones, roughly 80% recorded once. Sequenced material: PBMCs. Source of these receptors: a woman between 40 and 50 years old in good health. Some clones in this sample may be carry-over from other donors' samples.

The table lists this clone with a count of one. CDR3 sequence reads: CASSRGGVRNEQYF. CDR3 bases: TGTGCCAGTAGCCGAGGGGGCGTAAGGAACGAGCAGTACTTC. The chain is built from TRBV19 and TRBJ2-7; 7 positions match TRBD1. The CDR3 spans 14 residues. Trimming at V came to 6 bases and at J to 5 bases, leaving 10 bases not matched to a gene. From germline, CDR1 is LNHDA and CDR2 SQIVND (reference sequence).

This clone was counted once. The chain joins TRBV4-1 to TRBJ2-7; 12 nucleotides align to TRBD2. This CDR3 is built from 15 residues. Germline loops: CDR1 MGHRA, CDR2 YSYEKL. J gave up 7 bases and V 4 bases, and 8 bases lay outside the gene matches. The CDR3 coding sequence is TGCGCCAGCAGCCCTTCTAGCGGGAGGGCCGTAGAGCAGTACTTC. Its protein product is CASSPSSGRAVEQYF.

CDR3 nucleotides: TGTGCCAGCAGCTATAGGACAGGGGACGACGAGCAGTACTTC. Its translation is CASSYRTGDDEQYF. The V call is TRBV11-2, the J call TRBJ2-7; 9 bases align to TRBD1. This CDR3 contains 14 residues. The trim removed 4 bases at V and 5 bases at J, leaving 6 bases unmatched. The germline gives CDR1 SGHAT, CDR2 FQNNGV. The variable domain in full, with the rest retrieved from reference TRBV11-2 and TRBJ2-7, is EAGVAQSPRYKIIEKRQSVAFWCNPISGHATLYWYQQILGQGPKLLIQFQNNGVVDDSQLPKDRFSAERLKGVDSTLKIQPAKLEDSAVYLCASSYRTGDDEQYFGPGTRLTVT.

The CDR3 nucleotides are TGTGCCAGCAGCTTAGTAGCGGGAGGTAGTTACGAGCAGTACTTC. Translated, it gives CASSLVAGGSYEQYF. The gene calls are TRBV11-2 and TRBJ2-7, with TRBD2 matching over 10 bases. Germline CDR1 reads SGHAT; CDR2 reads FQNNGV. The V segment lost 1 base and the J segment 4 bases; nucleotides outside the gene matches: 4. The CDR3 is made up of 15 amino acids.

The genes are TRBV5-1 and TRBJ1-4; perhaps TRBD1 as D (6 bases). The CDR3 is made up of 14 amino acids. Trimming pared 4 bases from V and 5 bases from J, leaving 12 bases between. The V gene's germline CDR1 is SGHRS and CDR2 YFSETQ. CDR3 amino acids: CASSQGRGNEKLFF. DNA for the CDR3: TGCGCCAGCAGCCAGGGGAGGGGGAATGAAAAACTGTTTTTT.

The chain combines TRBV5-4 with TRBJ2-1; 10 bases are a match to TRBD2. V lost 5 bases, J lost 0 bases, and 5 bases stayed unmatched. Germline CDR1 and CDR2: SGHNT and YYREEE (reference sequence). CDR3 length equals 16 residues. The CDR3 is CASRPIAGGSYNEQFF. Written as DNA, the CDR3 is TGTGCCAGCAGGCCCATAGCGGGAGGCTCCTACAATGAGCAGTTCTTC.

This clone was recorded only once. Its ends do not fully match the called genes, so a read error is possible. The CDR3 spells CASSLAPGTAGANVLTF. The CDR3 bases are TGTGCCAGCAGCCTAGCCCCCGGGACGGCCGGGGCCAACGTCCTGACTTTC. This sequence joins TRBV7-2 and TRBJ2-6; D may match TRBD1 or TRBD2 (5 bases each). CDR1 is SGHTA and CDR2 is FQGNSA in the germline V gene. This CDR3 contains 17 residues. The full variable domain, with the rest looked up from reference TRBV7-2 and TRBJ2-6, is GAGVSQSPSNKVTEKGKDVELRCDPISGHTALYWYRQSLGQGLEFLIYFQGNSAPDKSGLPSDRFSAERTGGSVSTLTIQRTQQEDSAVYLCASSLAPGTAGANVLTFGAGSRLTVL.

Of note for this clone: A far larger clone is one nucleotide away, so this likely arose from a read error. The sample contains more than one DNA sequence encoding this CDR3. The V call is TRBV6-1, the J call TRBJ1-1; no firm D call. The germline V gene has CDR1 MNHNS and CDR2 SASEGT. This CDR3 is built from 13 residues. CDR3 in DNA: TGTGCCAGCAGTGAAGGTGAGAACACCGAAGCTTTCTTT. Its protein product is CASSEGENTEAFF.

This clone turned up a few times. The chain has TRBV2 and TRBJ2-5; the D is unclear. Germline CDR1 and CDR2: SNHLY and FYNNEI. CDR3 length: 13 amino acids. V was trimmed by 5 bases and J by 2 bases, leaving 9 bases between them. The CDR3 DNA is TGTGCCAGCAGTATGTCAGTACAAGAGACCCAGTACTTC. This sequence encodes CASSMSVQETQYF.

On this clone: A far bigger clonotype differs at one base, so this is likely a read error. This chain connects TRBV5-4 to TRBJ1-2; D remains ambiguous. CDR3 length: 13 residues. The germline CDR1 and CDR2 sequences are SGHNT and YYREEE (reference sequence). V gave up 5 bases and J gave up 9 bases, with 17 bases separating them. The CDR3 DNA is TGTGCCAGCAGACCTATGGGGTCCAGATGCTACACCTTC. Its protein product is CASRPMGSRCYTF.

The chain couples TRBV10-3 to TRBJ2-1; D perhaps matches TRBD2 (7 bases). The CDR3 length is 14 residues. Trimming took 7 bases from V and 4 from J, leaving 14 bases between them. The V gene's germline CDR1 is ENHRY and CDR2 SYGVKD. The CDR3 protein is CAIKGDYQYNEQFF. The CDR3 DNA follows: TGTGCCATCAAGGGGGACTACCAGTACAATGAGCAGTTCTTC.

This clone has a handful of counts. This chain uses TRBV6-4 with TRBJ1-1; D may be TRBD1 (6 bases). The V gene's germline CDR1 is MRHNA and CDR2 SNTAGT. Deletions cut 11 bases from V and 4 bases from J, with 8 bases between. The CDR3 runs 10 residues. DNA of the CDR3: TGTGCCCAACAGGGCACTGAAGCTTTCTTT. Protein product: CAQQGTEAFF.

This chain joins TRBV10-3 and TRBJ1-6; no clear D. Looked up from germline, CDR1 is ENHRY and CDR2 is SYGVKD. The CDR3 is 13 amino acids. V was cut by 0 bases and J by 8 bases, with 5 bases left in between. The CDR3 loop reads CAISESMDSPLHF. Here the CDR3 DNA reads TGTGCCATCAGTGAGTCGATGGATTCACCCCTCCACTTT.

This clone appeared a few times. A much larger clone is a single base away; this may be a read error. V and J are TRBV13 and TRBJ2-1, with D possibly matching TRBD2 (6 bases). The CDR3 runs to 14 residues. V was clipped by 1 base and J by 2 bases, with 6 bases between them. Germline V gene data show CDR1 as PRHDT and CDR2 as FYEKMQ (reference sequence). DNA for the CDR3: TGTGCCAGCAGCTTAGCGGGAGCCTACAATGAGCAGTTCTTC. This codes for CASSLAGAYNEQFF.

This chain links TRBV27 with TRBJ2-1; 9 nucleotides align to TRBD2. CDR3 length: 15 residues. The J segment lost 5 bases and the V segment lost 1 base, leaving 3 bases of the junction unmatched. Germline V lookup: CDR1 MNHEY, CDR2 SMNVEV (reference sequence). CDR3 nucleotide sequence: TGTGCCAGCAGTTTATTGGCTAGCGGGAACAATGAGCAGTTCTTC. It is translated as CASSLLASGNNEQFF.

Worth noting for this clone: This same CDR3 is encoded by further DNA sequences in the sample. This chain links TRBV19 with TRBJ1-5, with D maybe TRBD1 (5 bases). Germline values: CDR1 LNHDA, CDR2 SQIVND (reference sequence). The V and J ends lost 4 bases and 4 bases respectively, with 8 bases between them. This CDR3 has 13 residues. CDR3 nucleotides: TGTGCCAGTAGTACTGACAGAAATCAGCCCCAGCATTTT. This codes for CASSTDRNQPQHF. Complete variable domain (other parts from reference TRBV19 and TRBJ1-5): DGGITQSPKYLFRKEGQNVTLSCEQNLNHDAMYWYRQDPGQGLRLIYYSQIVNDFQKGDIAEGYSVSREKKESFPLTVTSAQKNPTAFYLCASSTDRNQPQHFGDGTRLSIL.

This chain connects TRBV18 to TRBJ2-7, with TRBD2 matching 12 bases. Trimming took 3 bases from V and 0 from J; bases not matched to a gene: 3. The CDR3 covers 16 residues. The germline CDR1 and CDR2 sequences are KGHSH and LQKENI. This chain's CDR3 is CASSPWTSGNSYEQYF. The CDR3 coding sequence is TGTGCCAGCTCACCCTGGACTAGCGGGAACTCCTACGAGCAGTACTTC.

The V call is TRBV5-4, the J call TRBJ2-7, with 7 bases that match TRBD2. V lost 1 base to trimming and J lost 2 bases; unmatched junction nucleotides: 6. The length of the CDR3 is 15 residues. The V gene's germline CDR1 is SGHNT and CDR2 YYREEE (reference sequence). The CDR3 here is CASSLRPSGTYEQYF. Here the CDR3 DNA reads TGTGCCAGCAGCTTGCGGCCTAGCGGTACCTACGAGCAGTACTTC.

This clone has only one observation. A far larger clone is one base from this, pointing to a likely read error. The chain's CDR3 is CASSEGGQDIQYF. CDR3 in DNA: TGTGCCAGCAGTGAGGGCGGTCAAGACATTCAGTACTTC. The chain has TRBV2 and TRBJ2-4; no clear D. Trimming removed 3 bases at V and 8 bases at J, with 11 bases between. The CDR3 spans 13 residues. CDR1 and CDR2 (germline): SNHLY, FYNNEI.

V is TRBV12-5 and J is TRBJ1-2, with TRBD1 identical over 8 bases. J was trimmed by 8 bases and V by 2 bases; bases with no gene match: 7. CDR3 length equals 14 residues. Germline assignment: CDR1 LGHNT and CDR2 FRNRAP. CDR3 bases: TGTGCTAGTGGTTTGACAGGGGGATCAGGCGGCTACACCTTC. This encodes CASGLTGGSGGYTF.